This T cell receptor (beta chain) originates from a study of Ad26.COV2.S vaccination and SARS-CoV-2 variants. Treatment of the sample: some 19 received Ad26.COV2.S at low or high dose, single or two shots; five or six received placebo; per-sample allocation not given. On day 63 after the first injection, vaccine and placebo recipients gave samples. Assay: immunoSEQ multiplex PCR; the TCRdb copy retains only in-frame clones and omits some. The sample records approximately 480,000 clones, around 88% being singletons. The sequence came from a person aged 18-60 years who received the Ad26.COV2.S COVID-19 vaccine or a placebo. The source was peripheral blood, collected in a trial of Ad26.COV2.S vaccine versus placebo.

The DNA of the CDR3 is TGCGCCAGCAGCCCCGTCCAGGCGGGCCCCTCGTTCTTC. Amino acid sequence: CASSPVQAGPSFF. V is TRBV4-1 and J is TRBJ2-1, with a weak D call TRBD2 (5 bases). In germline, CDR1 is MGHRA, CDR2 YSYEKL. The V end lost 4 bases, the J end lost 15 bases, and 19 bases lay between the germline ends. The CDR3 consists of 13 residues.